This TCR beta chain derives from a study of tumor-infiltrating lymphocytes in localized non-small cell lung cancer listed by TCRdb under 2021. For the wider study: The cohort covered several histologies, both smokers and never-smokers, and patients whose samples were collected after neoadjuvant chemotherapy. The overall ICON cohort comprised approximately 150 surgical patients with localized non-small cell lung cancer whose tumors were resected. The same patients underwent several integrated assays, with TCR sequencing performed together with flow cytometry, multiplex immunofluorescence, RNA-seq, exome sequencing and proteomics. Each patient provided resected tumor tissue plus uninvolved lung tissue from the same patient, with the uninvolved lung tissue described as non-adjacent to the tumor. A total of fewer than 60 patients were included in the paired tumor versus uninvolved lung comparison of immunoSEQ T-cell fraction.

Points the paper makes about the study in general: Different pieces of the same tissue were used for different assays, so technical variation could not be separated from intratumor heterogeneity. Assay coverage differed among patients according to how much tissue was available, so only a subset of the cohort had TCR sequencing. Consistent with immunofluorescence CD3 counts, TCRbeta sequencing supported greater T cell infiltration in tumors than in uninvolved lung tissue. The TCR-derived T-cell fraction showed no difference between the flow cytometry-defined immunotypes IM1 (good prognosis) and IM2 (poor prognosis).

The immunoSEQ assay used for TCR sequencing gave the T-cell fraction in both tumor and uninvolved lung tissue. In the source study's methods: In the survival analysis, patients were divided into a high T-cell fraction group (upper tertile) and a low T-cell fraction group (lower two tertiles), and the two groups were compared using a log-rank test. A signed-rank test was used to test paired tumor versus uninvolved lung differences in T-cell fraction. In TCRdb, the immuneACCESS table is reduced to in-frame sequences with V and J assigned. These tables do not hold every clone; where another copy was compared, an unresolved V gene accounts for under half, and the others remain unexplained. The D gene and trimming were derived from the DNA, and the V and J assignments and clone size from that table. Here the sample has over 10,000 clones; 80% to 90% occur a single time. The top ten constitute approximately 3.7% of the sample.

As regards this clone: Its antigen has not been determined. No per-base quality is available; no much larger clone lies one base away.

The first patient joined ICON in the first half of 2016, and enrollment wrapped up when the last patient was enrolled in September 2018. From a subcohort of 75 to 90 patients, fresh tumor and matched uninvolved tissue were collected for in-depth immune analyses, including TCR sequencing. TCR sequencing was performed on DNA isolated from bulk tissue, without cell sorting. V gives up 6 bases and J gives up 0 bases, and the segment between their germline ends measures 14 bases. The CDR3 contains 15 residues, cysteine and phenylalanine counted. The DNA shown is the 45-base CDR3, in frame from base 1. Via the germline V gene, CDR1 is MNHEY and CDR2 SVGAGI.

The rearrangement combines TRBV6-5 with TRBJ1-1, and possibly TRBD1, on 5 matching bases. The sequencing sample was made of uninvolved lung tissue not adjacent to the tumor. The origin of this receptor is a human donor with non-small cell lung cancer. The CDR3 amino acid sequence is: CASSKSGTVNTEAFF. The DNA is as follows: TGTGCCAGCAGCAAATCCGGGACGGTGAACACTGAAGCTTTCTTT.